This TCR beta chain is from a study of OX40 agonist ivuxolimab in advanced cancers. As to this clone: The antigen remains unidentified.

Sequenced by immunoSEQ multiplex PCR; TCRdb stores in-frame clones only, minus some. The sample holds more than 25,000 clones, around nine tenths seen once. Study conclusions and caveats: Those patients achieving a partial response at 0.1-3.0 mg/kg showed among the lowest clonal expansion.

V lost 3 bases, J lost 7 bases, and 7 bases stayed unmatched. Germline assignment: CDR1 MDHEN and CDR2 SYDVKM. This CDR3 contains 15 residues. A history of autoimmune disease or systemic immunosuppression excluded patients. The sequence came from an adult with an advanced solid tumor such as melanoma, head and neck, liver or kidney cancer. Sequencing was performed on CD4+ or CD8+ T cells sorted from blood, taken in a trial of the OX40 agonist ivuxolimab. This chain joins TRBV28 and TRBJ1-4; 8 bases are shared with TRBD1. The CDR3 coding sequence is TGTGCCAGCAGTTTGACAGGGGTTGAGGGTGAAAAACTGTTTTTT. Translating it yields CASSLTGVEGEKLFF.